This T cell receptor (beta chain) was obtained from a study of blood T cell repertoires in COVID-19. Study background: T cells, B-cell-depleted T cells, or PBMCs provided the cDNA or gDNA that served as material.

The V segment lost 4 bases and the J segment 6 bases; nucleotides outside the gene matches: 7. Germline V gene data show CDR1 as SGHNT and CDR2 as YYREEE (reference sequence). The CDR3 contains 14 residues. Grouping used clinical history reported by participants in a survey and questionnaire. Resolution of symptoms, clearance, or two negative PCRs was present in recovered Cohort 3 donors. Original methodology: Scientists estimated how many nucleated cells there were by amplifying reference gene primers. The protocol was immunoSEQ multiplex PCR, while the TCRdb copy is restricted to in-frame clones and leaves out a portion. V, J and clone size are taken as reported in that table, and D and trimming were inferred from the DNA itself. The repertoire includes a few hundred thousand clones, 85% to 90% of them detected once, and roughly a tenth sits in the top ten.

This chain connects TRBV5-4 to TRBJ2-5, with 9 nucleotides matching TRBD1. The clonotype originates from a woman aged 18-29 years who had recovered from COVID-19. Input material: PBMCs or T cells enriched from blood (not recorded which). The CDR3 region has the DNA TGTGCCAGCAGCAGGGAGGGACAGGGCCAGACCCAGTACTTC. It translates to CASSREGQGQTQYF.